This TCR beta chain is drawn from a study of T cell responses to AZD1222 COVID-19 vaccine. Study summary: Second doses at about 4 or about 12 weeks were pooled. Broader study findings: Unmutated regions of variants are reportedly targeted by nearly half of spike-specific TCRs. Spike-specific TCR breadth and depth rose after two AZD1222 doses. Clonal diversity was possibly underestimated; the donors were predominantly white British and more often female.

After removal of 4 bases from V and 4 bases from J, the junction contained 3 bases not matched to a gene. The CDR3 extends over 15 amino acids. Germline CDR1 and CDR2: SGHRS and YFSETQ. Only in-frame clones appear in the TCRdb table, and some are missing; sequencing was by immunoSEQ multiplex PCR. The table includes around 170,000 clones, 75% to 95% detected once. This clone occurred once. Its antigen is not known. This TCR derives from an adult in good health. Sequencing was performed on peripheral blood, taken on day 0 of AZD1222 vaccination. The chain carries TRBV5-1 and TRBJ2-2; TRBD1 matches at 11 bases. The CDR3, as DNA: TGCGCCAGCAGCCCGGGGACAGGGGGCACCGGGGAGCTGTTTTTT. Protein sequence: CASSPGTGGTGELFF.